These T cell receptor beta chains were read from a single sample in a study of T cells in Graves' hyperthyroidism and ophthalmopathy. MiXCR, run by TCRdb on the multiplex PCR reads, gives a single entry per CDR3 protein. The sample carries around 250,000 distinct CDR3 sequences, approximately 23% recorded once. Sequencing used blood. These receptors all stem from a woman between 40 and 50 years old with Graves' ophthalmopathy. CDR3s include the opening cysteine and the closing phenylalanine or tryptophan. A D gene is named only where the DNA matches it firmly. Size tells how often a clone was seen (once, few, many) or the class of an expanded clone, and some rows leave it out.

clone size | J gene | V gene | D gene | CDR3 protein | CDR3 DNA
many | TRBJ1-2 | TRBV12-3/TRBV12-4 | . | CASSPDGPNYGYTF | TGTGCCAGCAGCCCGGACGGACCTAACTATGGCTACACCTTC
many | TRBJ2-2 | TRBV12-3/TRBV12-4 | TRBD1 | CASSLVGTGNTGELFF | TGTGCCAGCAGTTTAGTCGGGACAGGGAACACCGGGGAGCTGTTTTTT
. | TRBJ2-5 | TRBV20-1 | TRBD1 | CSARDQQGVQETQYF | TGCAGTGCTAGAGATCAACAGGGGGTGCAAGAGACCCAGTACTTC
many | TRBJ1-5 | TRBV27 | . | CASSLRGSNQPQHF | TGTGCCAGCAGTTTGCGAGGGAGCAATCAGCCCCAGCATTTT
many | TRBJ2-7 | TRBV28 | . | CASSATGYGEQYF | TGTGCCAGCAGCGCTACAGGGTATGGGGAGCAGTACTTC
many | TRBJ2-5 | TRBV5-1 | . | CAGAPGQGFRETQYF | TGCGCCGGCGCCCCCGGGCAGGGCTTCCGAGAGACCCAGTACTTC
many | TRBJ1-1 | TRBV6-5 | TRBD1 | CASSPGQAPEAFF | TGTGCCAGCAGCCCGGGACAGGCTCCTGAAGCTTTCTTT
many | TRBJ1-5 | TRBV27 | . | CASGPTAQPQHF | TGTGCCAGCGGACCCACAGCTCAGCCCCAGCATTTT
many | TRBJ2-2 | TRBV19 | . | CASSTLRNTGELFF | TGTGCCAGTAGTACTCTTAGGAACACCGGGGAGCTGTTTTTT
many | TRBJ2-1 | TRBV6-1 | TRBD2 | CASRRTSGILNEQFF | TGTGCCAGCAGAAGGACTAGCGGGATACTAAATGAGCAGTTCTTC
many | TRBJ2-2 | TRBV2 | . | CASRRGLNTGELFF | TGTGCCAGCAGGAGGGGGTTGAACACCGGGGAGCTGTTTTTT
many | TRBJ2-7 | TRBV3-1 | . | CASSREGTSTYEQYF | TGTGCCAGCAGCCGCGAGGGGACCTCTACTTACGAGCAGTACTTC
many | TRBJ2-1 | TRBV7-2 | . | CASSLAPPTTLNEQFF | TGTGCCAGCAGCTTAGCTCCCCCGACTACCCTCAATGAGCAGTTCTTC
. | TRBJ1-6 | TRBV5-5 | . | CASSPEGLGNSPLHF | TGTGCCAGCAGCCCCGAGGGCCTTGGGAATTCACCCCTCCACTTT
many | TRBJ2-1 | TRBV20-1 | . | CSARSRTDYNEQFF | TGCAGTGCTAGGTCGCGGACAGACTACAATGAGCAGTTCTTC
many | TRBJ2-7 | TRBV28 | . | CASSLGLEQCF | TGTGCCAGCAGTTTAGGTCTCGAGCAGTGCTTC
. | TRBJ1-2 | TRBV4-1 | . | CASSQEPRARADGYTF | TGCGCCAGCAGCCAAGAACCCAGGGCTAGGGCTGATGGCTACACCTTC
many | TRBJ2-5 | TRBV20-1 | TRBD2 | CSAPSGGGETQYF | TGCAGTGCCCCCAGTGGGGGGGGGGAGACCCAGTACTTC
many | TRBJ1-1 | TRBV14 | TRBD1 | CASSQRQGMNTEAFF | TGTGCCAGCAGCCAAAGACAGGGTATGAACACTGAAGCTTTCTTT
many | TRBJ1-1 | TRBV11-3 | . | CASSLRGLSEAFF | TGTGCCAGCAGCTTAAGAGGGTTGTCTGAAGCTTTCTTT
few | TRBJ2-2 | TRBV2 | TRBD1 | CASTPQGASTGELFF | TGTGCCAGCACCCCACAGGGGGCAAGCACCGGGGAGCTGTTTTTT
many | TRBJ2-7 | TRBV9 | . | CASSVEGAAYEQYF | TGTGCCAGCAGCGTAGAAGGTGCAGCCTACGAGCAGTACTTC
many | TRBJ2-5 | TRBV20-1 | TRBD1 | CSARGWDRDQETQYF | TGCAGTGCCAGAGGGTGGGACAGGGACCAAGAGACCCAGTACTTC
many | TRBJ1-5 | TRBV6-1 | . | CASSEMAGRQLQHF | TGTGCCAGCAGTGAAATGGCAGGGAGGCAGCTCCAGCATTTT
many | TRBJ2-4 | TRBV11-1 | TRBD2 | CASSLGPGLAANKNIQYF | TGTGCCAGCAGCTTAGGTCCTGGACTAGCGGCAAACAAAAACATTCAGTACTTC
many | TRBJ1-2 | TRBV7-2 | . | CASSLAGPNYGYTF | TGTGCCAGCAGCTTGGCCGGGCCCAACTATGGCTACACCTTC
few | TRBJ2-4 | TRBV5-1 | . | CASSLEVWDIAKNIQYF | TGCGCCAGCAGCTTGGAGGTATGGGATATAGCCAAAAACATTCAGTACTTC
many | TRBJ1-5 | TRBV9 | . | CASSVGVDSNQPQHF | TGTGCCAGCAGCGTAGGGGTCGACAGCAATCAGCCCCAGCATTTT
many | TRBJ2-5 | TRBV11-3 | TRBD2 | CASSSTSGGQETQYF | TGTGCCAGCAGCTCGACTAGCGGGGGGCAAGAGACCCAGTACTTC
many | TRBJ2-7 | TRBV2 | . | CASSAGGYEQYF | TGTGCCAGCAGTGCCGGGGGCTACGAGCAGTACTTC
many | TRBJ2-5 | TRBV7-2 | . | CASSSQGAQTQYF | TGTGCCAGCAGCTCGCAGGGCGCTCAGACCCAGTACTTC
many | TRBJ1-1 | TRBV11-1 | . | CASSLERVTEAFF | TGTGCCAGCAGCTTAGAAAGGGTTACTGAAGCTTTCTTT
many | TRBJ1-5 | TRBV19 | . | CASSVGQTSNQPQHF | TGTGCCAGTAGTGTAGGACAGACCAGCAATCAGCCCCAGCATTTT
many | TRBJ2-7 | TRBV20-1 | . | CSAREPGSGFEQYF | TGCAGTGCTAGAGAGCCGGGCTCAGGGTTCGAGCAGTACTTC
. | TRBJ2-2 | TRBV24-1 | . | CATSDRQSMNTGELSF | TGTGCCACCAGTGATAGACAGAGCATGAACACCGGGGAGCTGTCTTTT
. | TRBJ2-7 | TRBV6-1 | TRBD2 | CASSRSLAGYEQYF | TGTGCCAGCAGTCGCTCCCTAGCGGGGTACGAGCAGTACTTC
many | TRBJ1-5 | TRBV27 | . | CASSSIFSAGAGNQPQHF | TGTGCCAGCAGTTCCATATTCTCGGCAGGGGCTGGAAATCAGCCCCAGCATTTT
many | TRBJ1-1 | TRBV4-1 | . | CASSQAPNTEAFF | TGCGCCAGCAGCCAAGCCCCGAACACTGAAGCTTTCTTT
many | TRBJ1-1 | TRBV12-3/TRBV12-4 | TRBD1 | CASSSHRGSGTEAFF | TGTGCCAGCAGTAGCCACAGGGGGAGCGGCACTGAAGCTTTCTTT
many | TRBJ2-4 | TRBV10-3 | . | CAISERTDRKGQWGNIQYF | TGTGCCATCAGTGAGAGGACCGATCGTAAGGGACAATGGGGGAACATTCAGTACTTC
few | TRBJ1-5 | TRBV6-5 | . | CASSFRRYFQPQHF | TGTGCCAGCAGTTTTCGCAGATATTTTCAGCCCCAGCATTTT
many | TRBJ1-6 | TRBV30 | . | CAWSGARGSPLHF | TGTGCCTGGAGTGGGGCCCGGGGTTCACCCCTCCACTTT
many | TRBJ2-7 | TRBV20-1 | TRBD2 | CSARDFGTSGYEQYF | TGCAGTGCTAGAGATTTTGGGACTAGCGGCTACGAGCAGTACTTC
many | TRBJ2-1 | TRBV4-1 | TRBD1 | CASSPGQGLFRFF | TGCGCCAGCAGCCCCGGACAGGGTCTTTTTAGGTTCTTC
few | TRBJ2-7 | TRBV6-5 | TRBD2 | CASSYSLAGYEQYF | TGTGCCAGCAGTTACTCCCTAGCGGGGTACGAGCAGTACTTC
. | TRBJ2-7 | TRBV20-1 | . | CSATDGYEQYF | TGCAGTGCCACCGATGGGTACGAGCAGTACTTC